This TCR beta chain was obtained from a study of blood T cell repertoires in COVID-19. Across the study: Whether acute or convalescent, the COVID-19 samples came from the United States, Italy and Spain.

TCRdb's table, derived via immunoSEQ multiplex PCR, lists solely in-frame clones and lacks some. The sample holds around 95,000 clones, 85% to 90% seen once. CDR1 MNHEY and CDR2 SVGAGI come from the germline V gene. There are 12 residues in the CDR3. The V and J ends lost 6 bases and 12 bases, in that order; junction bases with no gene match: 10. The V and J genes are TRBV6-5 and TRBJ1-1, with 7 bases identical to TRBD1. Sequencing was performed on peripheral blood. The sequence came from a human donor in a cohort sampled during active COVID-19. This CDR3 reads CASSRDSGDTFF. As DNA, the CDR3 is TGTGCCAGCAGCAGGGACAGTGGGGATACTTTCTTT.